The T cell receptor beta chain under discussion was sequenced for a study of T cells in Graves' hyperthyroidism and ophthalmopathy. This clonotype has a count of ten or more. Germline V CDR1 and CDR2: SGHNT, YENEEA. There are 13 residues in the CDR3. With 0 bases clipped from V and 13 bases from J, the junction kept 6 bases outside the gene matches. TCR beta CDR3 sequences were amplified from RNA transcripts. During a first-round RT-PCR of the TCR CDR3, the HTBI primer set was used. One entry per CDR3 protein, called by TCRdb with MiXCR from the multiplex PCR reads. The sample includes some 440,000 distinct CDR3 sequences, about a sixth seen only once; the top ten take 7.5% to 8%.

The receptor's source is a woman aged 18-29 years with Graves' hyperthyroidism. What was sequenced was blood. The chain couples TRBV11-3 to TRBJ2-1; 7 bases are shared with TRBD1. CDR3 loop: CASSLDFSGGQFF. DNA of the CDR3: TGTGCCAGCAGCTTAGATTTTTCAGGGGGACAGTTCTTC.